Presented here are 29 T cell receptor beta chains from one specimen sequenced in a study of CD8 T cells in ankylosing spondylitis. MiXCR, applied by TCRdb to the 5' RACE reads, yields one record per CDR3 protein. The sample includes 180,000 or so distinct CDR3 sequences, around 10% of them seen just once. The source material was blood, either unsorted or a sorted T cell fraction (not recorded which). The receptors stem from a male donor with ankylosing spondylitis or in good health (not recorded which).

This clonotype was counted many times. This chain links TRBV12-3 or TRBV12-4 with TRBJ1-1; D unclear. The CDR3 length is 12 residues. V lost 6 bases and J 4 bases, leaving 9 bases between the germline ends. CDR3 region: CASSTGPTEAFF. Here the CDR3 DNA reads TGTGCCAGCAGCACTGGCCCCACTGAAGCTTTCTTT.

This clonotype was seen a handful of times. Written as DNA, the CDR3 is TGTGCCAGCAGCTGGGTGGACGAGCAGTACTTC. It specifies CASSWVDEQYF. The genes are TRBV7-9 and TRBJ2-7; D not certain. The CDR3 totals 11 residues. Germline CDR1 is SEHNR and CDR2 is FQNEAQ (reference sequence). Trimming took 4 bases from V and 5 from J, leaving 6 bases between them.

This sequence joins TRBV20-1 and TRBJ2-7, with D maybe TRBD2 (6 bases). Trimming shortened V by 0 bases and J by 0 bases, and 12 bases separated the two germline ends. Looked up from germline, CDR1 is DFQATT and CDR2 is SNEGSKA (reference sequence). The CDR3 runs to 15 residues. CDR3 sequence reads: CSARDPAGSSYEQYF. The CDR3, as DNA: TGCAGTGCTAGAGACCCAGCGGGCAGCTCCTACGAGCAGTACTTC.

This clonotype was recorded at least ten times. The chain recombines TRBV19 with TRBJ1-1; TRBD1 matches at 8 bases. This CDR3 is 15 amino acids long. V gave up 5 bases and J gave up 4 bases; unmatched junction bases: 9. Germline V lookup: CDR1 LNHDA, CDR2 SQIVND (reference sequence). The CDR3 loop is CASSRPGGEGTEAFF. In nucleotides, the CDR3 is TGTGCCAGTAGTCGTCCAGGGGGCGAGGGCACTGAAGCTTTCTTT.

This chain links TRBV19 with TRBJ2-7, with TRBD1 matching over 8 bases. V shed 5 bases, J shed 1 base, and the junction held 4 bases outside the gene matches. This CDR3 has 14 residues. Germline V gene data show CDR1 as LNHDA and CDR2 as SQIVND (reference sequence). CDR3 loop: CASSFRDRSYEQYF. In nucleotides, the CDR3 is TGTGCCAGTAGTTTCCGGGACAGGTCCTACGAGCAGTACTTC.

This clonotype was recorded many times. V and J are TRBV5-1 and TRBJ2-3; 9 bases fit TRBD2. The germline CDR1 and CDR2 sequences are SGHRS and YFSETQ. Losses at the gene ends were 2 bases for V and 2 bases for J; bases not matched to a gene: 6. This CDR3 contains 16 residues. The chain's CDR3 is CASSFNSGGVTDTQYF. CDR3 in DNA: TGCGCCAGCAGCTTTAATAGCGGGGGAGTCACAGATACGCAGTATTTT.

V is TRBV12-3 or TRBV12-4 and J is TRBJ2-4; TRBD1 agrees at 7 bases. V dropped 6 bases and J dropped 6; count of bases not matched to a gene: 8. The CDR3 is made up of 14 amino acids. CDR3 sequence reads: CASRSSGGGNIQYF. As DNA, the CDR3 is TGTGCCAGCAGGTCTTCAGGGGGTGGAAACATTCAGTACTTC.

This chain joins TRBV5-1 and TRBJ2-1; the match to TRBD2 covers 11 bases. The V gene end was trimmed by 7 bases and the J gene end by 1 base; junction bases not matched to a gene: 1. The germline CDR1 and CDR2 sequences are SGHRS and YFSETQ. CDR3 length: 14 amino acids. CDR3: CASGTSGSYNEQFF. Written as DNA, the CDR3 is TGCGCCAGCGGGACTAGCGGTTCCTACAATGAGCAGTTCTTC.

At least ten counts were recorded for this clonotype. The chain uses TRBV21-1 and TRBJ2-7. TRBV21-1 is deemed a pseudogene. CDR3 size: 13 residues. The CDR3 loop reads CASSKGPSYEQYF. The DNA for the CDR3 is TGTGCCAGCAGCAAAGGACCATCCTACGAGCAGTACTTC.

This clonotype was seen a handful of times. The chain joins TRBV20-1 to TRBJ2-7; 8 nucleotides match TRBD2. The V and J ends lost 3 bases and 3 bases, in that order; junction bases with no gene match: 7. This CDR3 is built from 14 residues. In germline, CDR1 is DFQATT, CDR2 SNEGSKA (reference sequence). The CDR3, as DNA: TGCAGTGCTAGCTCGGGAGGGATCGGCTACGAGCAGTACTTC. Its protein is CSASSGGIGYEQYF.

CDR3 amino acids: CSVVREVPKEQFF. CDR3 sequence (DNA): TGCAGCGTTGTGCGGGAGGTCCCAAAAGAGCAGTTCTTC. The chain combines TRBV29-1 with TRBJ2-1, with 8 bases that match TRBD2. Germline assignment: CDR1 SQVTM and CDR2 ANQGSEA. The CDR3 extends over 13 amino acids. V trimming: 4 bases; J trimming: 10 bases; junction bases outside the gene matches: 9.

Comments on this clonotype: A much larger clone differs from this one at a single base, so this may be a read error. The chain recombines TRBV5-1 with TRBJ2-3; tentatively, D is TRBD1 or TRBD2 (5 bases each). The CDR3 loop spans 15 amino acids. From germline, CDR1 is SGHRS and CDR2 YFSETQ. Here the CDR3 reads CASSLGDGTTDTHYF. CDR3 DNA: TGCGCCAGCAGCTTAGGGGACGGGACCACAGATACGCATTATTTT.

This clonotype showed up just a few times. The chain employs TRBV7-9 and TRBJ2-2; TRBD1 aligns across 8 bases. The J segment lost 1 base and the V segment lost 4 bases, leaving 5 bases of the junction unmatched. CDR1 is SEHNR, CDR2 FQNEAQ, per germline (reference sequence). CDR3 size: 16 residues. The DNA for the CDR3 is TGTGCCAGCAGCTCGGGACAGGCAGGGAACACCGGGGAGCTGTTTTTT. Translation gives CASSSGQAGNTGELFF.

At least ten counts were recorded for this clonotype. The chain has TRBV6-5 and TRBJ2-7; possible D gene TRBD2, 6 bases. Looked up from germline, CDR1 is MNHEY and CDR2 is SVGAGI. V was shortened by 2 bases and J by 3 bases, with 17 bases between the two germline ends. This CDR3 comprises 16 residues. The CDR3, as DNA: TGTGCCAGCAGTTACGCGAGGTTCGGGAGTGGCTACGAGCAGTACTTC. It yields the protein CASSYARFGSGYEQYF.

About this clonotype itself: This may be a read error: a much more frequent sequence differs by one nucleotide. Without the conserved terminal phenylalanine or tryptophan, this CDR3 likely stems from a read error. The gene calls are TRBV10-3 and TRBJ1-2, with 9 bases aligning to TRBD1. The CDR3 sequence is 13 residues long. The trim removed 11 bases at V and 0 bases at J, leaving 4 bases unmatched. Germline loops: CDR1 ENHRY, CDR2 SYGVKD. The CDR3, as DNA: TGTGCCGTAGGGACAGGGTCTAACTATGGCTACACCCTC. Translating it yields CAVGTGSNYGYTL.

With regard to this clonotype: A read error may produce the germline difference seen at one junction end. The chain is built from TRBV15 and TRBJ2-2; 8 bases match TRBD2. Germline loops: CDR1 LNHNV, CDR2 YYDKDF (reference sequence). The CDR3 is made up of 16 amino acids. CDR3 sequence reads: CATSSRSGGNAGELFF. The DNA of the CDR3 is TGTGCCACCAGCAGTAGGTCGGGAGGGAACGCCGGGGAGCTGTTTTTT.

This clonotype was picked up many times. CDR3 amino acids: CASSWAGGRNTGLTDEQYF. The CDR3, as DNA: TGCGCCAGCAGCTGGGCAGGGGGGAGGAATACGGGACTAACCGACGAGCAGTACTTC. The rearrangement joins TRBV5-1 to TRBJ2-7, with D possibly called TRBD1 or TRBD2 (7 bases each). The CDR3 is 19 amino acids. The V gene's germline CDR1 is SGHRS and CDR2 YFSETQ. V lost 3 bases and J 5 bases, leaving 30 bases between the germline ends.

Only a few counts were recorded for this clonotype. The chain joins TRBV12-3 or TRBV12-4 to TRBJ2-5, with TRBD2 identical over 8 bases. This CDR3 is built from 14 residues. Trimming cost V 6 bases and J 1 base; bases outside gene matches: 4. The DNA for the CDR3 is TGTGCCAGCAGCATCGGGACTAGCCAAGAGACCCAGTACTTC. This translates into CASSIGTSQETQYF.

This clonotype was counted many times. V usage is TRBV2 and J usage is TRBJ2-1; 8 positions agree with TRBD2. J gave up 7 bases and V 8 bases, and 10 bases lay outside the gene matches. This CDR3 is 14 amino acids long. Germline loops: CDR1 SNHLY, CDR2 FYNNEI. CDR3 nucleotides: TGTGCCAGCTACGCGGGGGGCTCGGGTAATGAGCAGTTCTTC. It encodes CASYAGGSGNEQFF.

This clonotype has ten or more counts. CDR3 sequence: CSARGAGRVYEQYF. The CDR3 DNA follows: TGCAGTGCTAGAGGGGCCGGCAGGGTCTACGAGCAGTACTTC. The chain uses TRBV20-1 and TRBJ2-7, with D possibly being TRBD1 (5 bases). This CDR3 contains 14 residues. Trimming removed 1 base from V and 3 bases from J, with 13 bases in between. CDR1 is DFQATT and CDR2 is SNEGSKA in the germline V gene (reference sequence).

The sample holds many counts of this clonotype. The V call is TRBV5-4, the J call TRBJ1-6; no clear D gene. Trimming removed 0 bases from V and 4 bases from J, with 2 bases in between. The CDR3 sequence is 13 residues long. The V gene's germline CDR1 is SGHNT and CDR2 YYREEE (reference sequence). CDR3 sequence: CASSLEYNSPLHF. CDR3 bases: TGTGCCAGCAGCTTGGAATATAATTCACCCCTCCACTTT.

This clonotype was counted at least ten times. V usage is TRBV20-1 and J usage is TRBJ2-1; 9 positions match TRBD2. The CDR3 has 15 amino acids. CDR1 is DFQATT, CDR2 SNEGSKA, per germline (reference sequence). The J segment lost 1 base and the V segment lost 6 bases, leaving 7 bases of the junction unmatched. The CDR3 DNA follows: TGCAGTGCCGTGCGGGGGGGGATGTCCTACAATGAGCAGTTCTTC. Translated: CSAVRGGMSYNEQFF.

This clonotype was seen only a few times. In DNA form, the CDR3 reads TGTGCCAGCAGTTTAGACACATTGAACACTGAAGCTTTCTTT. Translating it yields CASSLDTLNTEAFF. The chain combines TRBV12-3 or TRBV12-4 with TRBJ1-1, with D unresolved. CDR3 length: 14 amino acids. Trimming took 1 base from V and 0 from J, leaving 6 bases between them.

This clonotype was picked up many times. The V call is TRBV20-1, the J call TRBJ2-3; TRBD2 might be the D (5 bases). This CDR3 has 13 residues. From germline, CDR1 is DFQATT and CDR2 SNEGSKA (reference sequence). Trimming took 5 bases from V and 4 from J, leaving 13 bases between them. CDR3 sequence (DNA): TGCAGTGCTCTAATACTAGACCCAGATACGCAGTATTTT. Encoded protein: CSALILDPDTQYF.

This clonotype was seen many times. V is TRBV20-1 and J is TRBJ2-4; either TRBD1 or TRBD2 may fit D (5 bases each). Germline assignment: CDR1 DFQATT and CDR2 SNEGSKA (reference sequence). The length of the CDR3 is 11 residues. Trimming removed 5 bases at V and 8 bases at J, with 10 bases between. Here the CDR3 reads CSAPGAYIQYF. CDR3 nucleotide sequence: TGCAGTGCTCCCGGGGCCTACATTCAGTACTTC.

V is TRBV27 and J is TRBJ2-7; perhaps TRBD1 as D (7 bases). Germline V lookup: CDR1 MNHEY, CDR2 SMNVEV (reference sequence). Between the trimmed V and J ends, which lost 1 base and 3 bases, there was a span of 10 bases. The CDR3 consists of 14 residues. CDR3 amino acids: CASSLWQGGYEQYF. The CDR3 coding sequence is TGTGCCAGCAGTTTATGGCAGGGGGGCTACGAGCAGTACTTC.

This clonotype was counted many times. The gene calls are TRBV20-1 and TRBJ2-7; 8 positions match TRBD2. Germline CDR1 is DFQATT and CDR2 is SNEGSKA (reference sequence). CDR3 size: 14 residues. Unmatched junction bases numbered 7, after V lost 6 bases and J lost 0 bases. CDR3: CSARTSSSSYEQYF. The CDR3 region has the DNA TGCAGTGCCAGGACTAGCTCCAGCTCCTACGAGCAGTACTTC.

This clonotype was recorded many times. For the CDR3, the DNA is TGTGCCAGCAGCTTAGCGGTGGCTAGCTTATACAATGAGCAGTTCTTC. This translates into CASSLAVASLYNEQFF. The rearrangement links TRBV7-6 to TRBJ2-1; D perhaps matches TRBD2 (5 bases). The germline CDR1 and CDR2 sequences are SGHVS and FNYEAQ. This CDR3 is built from 16 residues. Trimming took 0 bases from V and 4 from J, leaving 13 bases between them.

This clonotype appeared many times. The chain links TRBV20-1 to TRBJ2-4, with unresolved D. CDR1 is DFQATT, CDR2 SNEGSKA, per germline (reference sequence). The length of the CDR3 is 15 residues. V was shortened by 0 bases and J by 0 bases, with 9 bases between the two germline ends. Written as DNA, the CDR3 is TGCAGTGCTAGAGAGGTCATGGAAGCCAAAAACATTCAGTACTTC. The encoded protein is CSAREVMEAKNIQYF.